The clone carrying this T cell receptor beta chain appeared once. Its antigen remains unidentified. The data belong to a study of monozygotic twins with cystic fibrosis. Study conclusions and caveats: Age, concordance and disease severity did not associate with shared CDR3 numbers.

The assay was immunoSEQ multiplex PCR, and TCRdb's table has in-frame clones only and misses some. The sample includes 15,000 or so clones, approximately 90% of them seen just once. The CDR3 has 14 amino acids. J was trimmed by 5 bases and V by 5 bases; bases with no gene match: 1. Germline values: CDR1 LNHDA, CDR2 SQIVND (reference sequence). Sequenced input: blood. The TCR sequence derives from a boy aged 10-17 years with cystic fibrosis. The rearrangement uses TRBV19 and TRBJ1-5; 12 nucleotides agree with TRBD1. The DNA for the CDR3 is TGTGCCAGTAGTGGGACAGGGGGCCATCAGCCCCAGCATTTT. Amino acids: CASSGTGGHQPQHF.